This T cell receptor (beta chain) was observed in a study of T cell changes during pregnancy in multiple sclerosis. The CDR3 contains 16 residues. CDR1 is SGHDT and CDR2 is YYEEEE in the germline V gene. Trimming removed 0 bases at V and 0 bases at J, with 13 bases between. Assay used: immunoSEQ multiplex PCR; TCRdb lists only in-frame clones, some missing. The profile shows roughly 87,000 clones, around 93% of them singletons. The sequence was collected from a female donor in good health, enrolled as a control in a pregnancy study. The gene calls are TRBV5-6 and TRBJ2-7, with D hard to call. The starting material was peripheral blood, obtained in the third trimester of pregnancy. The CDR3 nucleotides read TGTGCCAGCAGCTTGGCGGGTGGTATCTTCTCCTACGAGCAGTACTTC. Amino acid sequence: CASSLAGGIFSYEQYF.